These T cell receptor beta chains were read from a single sample in a study of beta chain features in type 1 diabetes. The protocol was immunoSEQ multiplex PCR, while the TCRdb copy is restricted to in-frame clones and leaves out a portion. Of a few hundred thousand clones listed, roughly 22% are singletons. Sequenced: naive CD4+ T cells from blood. The receptors shown here come from a woman between 40 and 50 years old with type 1 diabetes. Both conserved end residues are part of each CDR3. D genes are given only for firm matches. Clone size appears in some rows only: once, few, many, or a class for an expanded clone.

cdr3_aa: CASSASTGAVTEAFF
cdr3_nt: TGTGCCAGCAGTGCCTCGACAGGTGCTGTCACTGAAGCTTTCTTT
d_call: -
v_call: TRBV6-1
clone_size: -
j_call: TRBJ1-1

cdr3_aa: CASSLGGATDTQYF
cdr3_nt: TGCGCCAGCAGCTTGGGCGGGGCCACAGATACGCAGTATTTT
d_call: -
v_call: TRBV5-1
clone_size: few
j_call: TRBJ2-3

cdr3_aa: CASSLGPGDTEAFF
cdr3_nt: TGTGCCAGCAGCCTGGGACCGGGGGACACTGAAGCTTTCTTT
d_call: -
v_call: TRBV9
clone_size: few
j_call: TRBJ1-1

cdr3_aa: CASSLDSTGETQYF
cdr3_nt: TGTGCTAGCAGCTTAGACAGTACGGGGGAGACCCAGTACTTC
d_call: -
v_call: TRBV7-7
clone_size: few
j_call: TRBJ2-5

cdr3_aa: CASSSGLAGFPYQETQYF
cdr3_nt: TGTGCCAGCAGCTCGGGACTAGCGGGCTTTCCGTACCAAGAGACCCAGTACTTC
d_call: TRBD2
v_call: TRBV7-2
clone_size: few
j_call: TRBJ2-5

cdr3_aa: CSVGGGDQPQHF
cdr3_nt: TGCAGCGTTGGGGGCGGGGATCAGCCCCAGCATTTT
d_call: -
v_call: TRBV29-1
clone_size: -
j_call: TRBJ1-5

cdr3_aa: CASRRGQGSYEQYF
cdr3_nt: TGTGCCAGCAGAAGGGGACAGGGTAGCTACGAGCAGTACTTC
d_call: TRBD1
v_call: TRBV27
clone_size: -
j_call: TRBJ2-7

cdr3_aa: CASSLAYSGSTDTQYF
cdr3_nt: TGCGCCAGCAGCTTGGCCTATAGCGGGAGCACAGATACGCAGTATTTT
d_call: TRBD2
v_call: TRBV5-1
clone_size: few
j_call: TRBJ2-3

cdr3_aa: CASSPTGGRETQYF
cdr3_nt: TGTGCCAGCAGCCCGACGGGGGGCCGGGAGACCCAGTACTTC
d_call: -
v_call: TRBV5-4
clone_size: few
j_call: TRBJ2-5

cdr3_aa: CASTLRDTVYEQYF
cdr3_nt: TGTGCCAGCACCCTCCGGGACACAGTCTACGAGCAGTACTTC
d_call: -
v_call: TRBV21-1
clone_size: -
j_call: TRBJ2-7

cdr3_aa: CASSPFPSRNEQFF
cdr3_nt: TGTGCCAGCAGTCCCTTCCCCTCTAGAAATGAGCAGTTCTTC
d_call: -
v_call: TRBV28
clone_size: -
j_call: TRBJ2-1

cdr3_aa: CASSVSGIGTQYF
cdr3_nt: TGTGCCAGCAGCGTTTCAGGCATCGGGACCCAGTACTTC
d_call: -
v_call: TRBV11-2
clone_size: few
j_call: TRBJ2-5

cdr3_aa: CASSVEVEGTEAFF
cdr3_nt: TGTGCCAGCAGCGTAGAAGTCGAGGGCACTGAAGCTTTCTTT
d_call: -
v_call: TRBV9
clone_size: -
j_call: TRBJ1-1

cdr3_aa: CAWSGGGNQPQHF
cdr3_nt: TGTGCCTGGAGTGGCGGGGGAAATCAGCCCCAGCATTTT
d_call: -
v_call: TRBV30
clone_size: -
j_call: TRBJ1-5

cdr3_aa: CSVEGAYGYTF
cdr3_nt: TGCAGCGTTGAAGGGGCGTATGGCTACACCTTC
d_call: -
v_call: TRBV29-1
clone_size: -
j_call: TRBJ1-2

cdr3_aa: CASSPRQGAPYEQYF
cdr3_nt: TGTGCCAGCAGCCCACGACAGGGGGCTCCCTACGAGCAGTACTTC
d_call: TRBD1
v_call: TRBV4-2
clone_size: -
j_call: TRBJ2-7

cdr3_aa: CAWSFSYEQYF
cdr3_nt: TGTGCCTGGAGTTTCAGCTACGAGCAGTACTTC
d_call: -
v_call: TRBV30
clone_size: -
j_call: TRBJ2-7

cdr3_aa: CASSQGHSLPYEQYF
cdr3_nt: TGCGCCAGCAGCCAAGGCCACAGCCTACCCTACGAGCAGTACTTC
d_call: -
v_call: TRBV4-1
clone_size: -
j_call: TRBJ2-7